This T cell receptor beta chain was profiled in a study of cytomegalovirus exposure and HLA in healthy donors. Study-level points and caveats: Equally common other TCR beta chains were less clonally expanded than HLA-associated ones, a later analysis found. As a later analysis showed, several of the most significant clusters appeared to be linked to common viral pathogens. Earlier analysis yielded a pattern in which most TCR beta V segments were productive about 90% or about 30% of the time. Compared with the roughly 700-donor mean, an Asian-associated ancestry cluster reportedly had fewer N-insertions, according to a later analysis.

As regards this clone: Its specificity is unknown.

Both 60 Vbeta primers and 13 Jbeta primers went into the PCR. The data were produced by immunoSEQ multiplex PCR, yet TCRdb's version contains in-frame clones alone and is incomplete. The sample includes about 73,000 clones, about 75% of them seen just once. V lost 6 bases and J 3 bases, leaving 17 bases between the germline ends. CDR1 and CDR2 from the germline V gene are LNHDA and SQIVND (reference sequence). CDR3 length: 15 amino acids. The sample comprised PBMCs. This rearrangement joins TRBV19 to TRBJ1-2; D perhaps matches TRBD1 (5 bases). This receptor was identified in a man aged 65 to 79 in good health and CMV-seronegative. CDR3 coding DNA: TGTGCCAGTAGGAACGGAGGGGCGCAGGACTATGGCTACACCTTC. Translating gives CASRNGGAQDYGYTF.